These 22 T cell receptor beta chains came from one sample sequenced in a study of blood T cell repertoires in COVID-19. Measured with immunoSEQ multiplex PCR; TCRdb has only the in-frame clones, and not every one. The table lists about 160,000 clones, about 83% of them singletons, with more than 11% in the top ten. Sequenced sample: peripheral blood. These receptors all come from an elderly woman with acute or convalescent COVID-19.

The table lists this clone with a few counts. This chain links TRBV7-2 with TRBJ2-5; TRBD2 agrees at 14 bases. The trim removed 4 bases at V and 2 bases at J, leaving 6 bases unmatched. The CDR3 consists of 17 residues. Germline CDR1 and CDR2: SGHTA and FQGNSA. In DNA form, the CDR3 reads TGTGCCAGCAGCTCCCGGACTAGCGGGGGGCGTCAAGAGACCCAGTACTTC. Protein product: CASSSRTSGGRQETQYF.

CDR3 residues: CATSRDRGPGNEQFF. In DNA form, the CDR3 reads TGTGCCACCAGCAGAGATAGGGGCCCAGGGAATGAGCAGTTCTTC. The V and J genes are TRBV15 and TRBJ2-1, with D possibly being TRBD1 (5 bases). Germline CDR1 reads LNHNV; CDR2 reads YYDKDF (reference sequence). Trimming left V 0 bases short and J 7 bases short, with 13 bases between. The CDR3 runs to 15 residues.

This chain connects TRBV9 to TRBJ2-7; D is undetermined. This CDR3 has 15 residues. Trimming took 6 bases from V and 0 from J, leaving 16 bases between them. Germline V gene data show CDR1 as SGDLS and CDR2 as YYNGEE. The CDR3 protein is CASTKGGSFSYEQYF. In DNA form, the CDR3 reads TGTGCCAGCACCAAAGGCGGCAGCTTCTCCTACGAGCAGTACTTC.

This sequence joins TRBV18 and TRBJ2-2, with 9 bases identical to TRBD1. Germline CDR1 reads KGHSH; CDR2 reads LQKENI. The CDR3 covers 16 residues. Germline trimming cut 0 bases from V and 4 bases from J; bases unmatched to any gene: 3. CDR3 DNA: TGTGCCAGCTCACCACCCTCGACAGGGGGCACCGGGGAGCTGTTTTTT. This sequence encodes CASSPPSTGGTGELFF.

This chain uses TRBV6-6 with TRBJ1-6; tentatively, D is TRBD1 (6 bases). The CDR3 contains 15 residues. Trimming shortened V by 7 bases and J by 8 bases, and 18 bases separated the two germline ends. Looked up from germline, CDR1 is MNHNY and CDR2 is SVGAGI (reference sequence). DNA of the CDR3: TGTGCCAGCACCCCCCGGGGGGCAGGTGATTCACCCCTCCACTTT. Amino acids: CASTPRGAGDSPLHF.

This chain connects TRBV29-1 to TRBJ2-7; TRBD1 aligns across 12 bases. The CDR3 has 13 amino acids. The germline CDR1 and CDR2 sequences are SQVTM and ANQGSEA. Losses at the gene ends were 3 bases for V and 5 bases for J; bases not matched to a gene: 2. The CDR3 is CSVDGTGGDEQYF. Written as DNA, the CDR3 is TGCAGCGTTGACGGGACAGGGGGCGACGAGCAGTACTTC.

This sequence joins TRBV7-2 and TRBJ2-2; 8 bases are a match to TRBD2. The CDR3 is made up of 15 amino acids. V dropped 1 base and J dropped 7; count of bases not matched to a gene: 5. Germline V CDR1 and CDR2: SGHTA, FQGNSA. CDR3 in amino acids: CASSLEGTRGGELFF. The CDR3 nucleotides read TGTGCCAGCAGCTTAGAAGGGACTAGGGGCGGGGAGCTGTTTTTT.

The rearrangement uses TRBV5-4 and TRBJ1-1, with 9 bases matching TRBD1. The CDR3 length is 17 residues. V lost 0 bases to trimming and J lost 8 bases; unmatched junction nucleotides: 14. Per germline, CDR1 SGHNT and CDR2 YYREEE (reference sequence). CDR3 nucleotides: TGTGCCAGCAGCTTGGATGGGGGACAGGGCTTTAGACGGGAAGCTTTCTTT. This gives the protein CASSLDGGQGFRREAFF.

This clone was seen a handful of times. The chain carries TRBV18 and TRBJ2-3, with D tentatively TRBD1 (6 bases). Germline V gene lookup returns CDR1 KGHSH and CDR2 LQKENI. The V and J ends lost 3 bases and 5 bases respectively, with 9 bases between them. This CDR3 is built from 13 residues. In DNA, the CDR3 is TGTGCCAGCTCACCGAACAGGGAAGATACGCAGTATTTT. It translates to CASSPNREDTQYF.

To note about this clone: The sample carries other DNA sequences with the same CDR3. The CDR3 loop reads CASSAGTVGEQYF. The CDR3 bases are TGTGCCAGCAGCGCCGGGACAGTAGGGGAGCAGTACTTC. This sequence joins TRBV12-3 or TRBV12-4 and TRBJ2-7; 7 nucleotides line up with TRBD1. With 6 bases clipped from V and 7 bases from J, the junction kept 9 bases outside the gene matches. There are 13 residues in the CDR3.

The chain carries TRBV6-5 and TRBJ1-4; TRBD1 is a possible D gene (5 bases). V was shortened by 6 bases and J by 3 bases, with 11 bases between the two germline ends. The CDR3 sequence is 14 residues long. Germline assignment: CDR1 MNHEY and CDR2 SVGAGI. The CDR3 DNA reads TGTGCCAGCAGCACAGGACGGGCTAATGAAAAACTGTTTTTT. Residues: CASSTGRANEKLFF.

The chain uses TRBV6-5 and TRBJ2-7, with 7 bases fitting TRBD1. With 6 bases clipped from V and 4 bases from J, the junction kept 9 bases outside the gene matches. The CDR3 contains 14 residues. CDR1 and CDR2 (germline): MNHEY, SVGAGI. The CDR3 loop is CASRSPTGSYEQYF. CDR3 sequence (DNA): TGTGCCAGCAGATCCCCGACAGGGAGTTACGAGCAGTACTTC.

The chain uses TRBV28 and TRBJ2-4; weak D call: TRBD1 (5 bases). V shed 5 bases and J shed 2 bases, with 13 bases lying between them. Germline V lookup: CDR1 MDHEN, CDR2 SYDVKM. This CDR3 is 15 amino acids long. The CDR3 protein is CASSRRRGSKNIQYF. In DNA, the CDR3 is TGTGCCAGCAGTCGCCGAAGGGGTTCCAAAAACATTCAGTACTTC.

The genes are TRBV28 and TRBJ2-3, with D possibly TRBD2 on 5 matching bases. Germline loops: CDR1 MDHEN, CDR2 SYDVKM. The CDR3 loop spans 13 amino acids. Trimming took 7 bases from V and 7 from J, leaving 15 bases between them. The CDR3 sequence is CASTLPPTNTQYF. CDR3 nucleotides: TGTGCCAGCACCCTCCCCCCGACTAATACGCAGTATTTT.

CDR3 in amino acids: CASSFRQGEGYTF. CDR3 DNA: TGTGCCAGCAGCTTCCGACAGGGCGAAGGCTACACCTTC. The J gene is TRBJ1-2, the V gene TRBV11-1; TRBD1 matches 7 bases. The germline gives CDR1 SGHAT, CDR2 FQDESV (reference sequence). There are 13 residues in the CDR3. V shed 3 bases, J shed 8 bases, and the junction held 6 bases outside the gene matches.

Written as DNA, the CDR3 is TGTGCCAGCAGCTTATTCGACAGGGGGCTCGGGGAGCAGTTCTTC. Amino acid sequence: CASSLFDRGLGEQFF. The chain links TRBV7-2 to TRBJ2-1; 10 bases are a match to TRBD1. V dropped 2 bases and J dropped 10; count of bases not matched to a gene: 8. This CDR3 contains 15 residues. Per the germline V gene, CDR1 is SGHTA and CDR2 is FQGNSA.

V gene TRBV5-1 combines with J gene TRBJ2-5; a possible D gene is TRBD1 (6 bases). The V gene's germline CDR1 is SGHRS and CDR2 YFSETQ. V dropped 0 bases and J dropped 1 base, with 7 bases sitting between them. This CDR3 comprises 14 residues. The CDR3 DNA reads as TGCGCCAGCAGCTTGGAGGGGGTCCAAGAGACCCAGTACTTC. Residues: CASSLEGVQETQYF.

CDR3 loop: CASSLFNGEQYF. CDR3 in DNA: TGTGCCAGCAGTTTATTTAACGGCGAGCAGTACTTC. The V and J genes are TRBV28 and TRBJ2-7; D unresolved. CDR1 is MDHEN, CDR2 SYDVKM, per germline. The ends were cut back, 1 base at V and 6 bases at J, with 7 bases in the middle. This CDR3 is 12 amino acids long.

The chain links TRBV28 to TRBJ2-7, with 8 bases lining up with TRBD2. Trimming at V came to 6 bases and at J to 4 bases, leaving 14 bases not matched to a gene. The germline V gene encodes CDR1 MDHEN and CDR2 SYDVKM. This CDR3 is built from 16 residues. In DNA, the CDR3 is TGTGCCAGCAGAGAACTAGCGGCCCAGGGGACATACGAGCAGTACTTC. Encoded protein: CASRELAAQGTYEQYF.

CDR3 coding DNA: TGTGCCAGCAGTGTAGGGACAGGCCCTAACTATGGCTACACCTTC. Residues: CASSVGTGPNYGYTF. The J gene is TRBJ1-2, the V gene TRBV2; the match to TRBD1 covers 8 bases. The CDR3 is 15 residues long. The germline V gene encodes CDR1 SNHLY and CDR2 FYNNEI. V lost 4 bases to trimming and J lost 0 bases; unmatched junction nucleotides: 4.

This chain uses TRBV7-2 with TRBJ1-2; D perhaps matches TRBD1 (6 bases). Trimming cost V 4 bases and J 6 bases, with 18 bases left between them. The CDR3 sequence is 15 residues long. Germline lookup yields CDR1 SGHTA and CDR2 FQGNSA. The CDR3 reads CASSSLWGGGNGYTF. The CDR3, as DNA: TGTGCCAGCAGCTCACTGTGGGGGGGCGGTAATGGCTACACCTTC.

The chain is built from TRBV7-3 and TRBJ2-3; maybe TRBD2 (6 bases). Germline-derived CDR1 and CDR2 are SGHTA and FQGTGA. Trimming took off 3 bases at V and 5 bases at J, with 9 bases between the two ends. This CDR3 has 13 amino acids. The CDR3 DNA is TGTGCCAGCAGCTTGAATAGCGGAGATACGCAGTATTTT. It is translated as CASSLNSGDTQYF.